These 26 T cell receptor beta chains originate from one sample sequenced in a study of shared clonotypes between healthy human individuals. The naive CD8 fraction comprised CD45RO-negative cells positively selected for CCR7 and excluded terminally differentiated effector memory CD45RA+ cells. The protocol was immunoSEQ multiplex PCR, while the TCRdb copy is restricted to in-frame clones and leaves out a portion. The sample includes about 2 million clones, just under 95% of them seen just once. The sequencing sample was made of naive CD8+ T cells sorted from blood. The receptors shown here come from a man aged 18 to 29 in good health.

The gene calls are TRBV7-9 and TRBJ2-1; D gene ambiguous. Germline assignment: CDR1 SEHNR and CDR2 FQNEAQ (reference sequence). CDR3 length equals 13 residues. With 6 bases removed from V and 8 bases from J, the gap between germline ends came to 14 bases. The chain's CDR3 is CASSPPWSDEQFF. For the CDR3, the DNA is TGTGCCAGCAGTCCCCCCTGGTCGGATGAGCAGTTCTTC.

This sequence joins TRBV27 and TRBJ2-7; a weak D match, TRBD2 (6 bases). This CDR3 comprises 13 residues. Germline V gene sequence: CDR1 MNHEY, CDR2 SMNVEV (reference sequence). V lost 6 bases to trimming and J lost 4 bases, with 13 bases between them. CDR3 protein: CASSPVGTYEQYF. DNA of the CDR3: TGTGCCAGCAGCCCCGTCGGGACTTACGAGCAGTACTTC.

Concerning this clone: The sample carries other DNA sequences with the same CDR3. The chain combines TRBV6-1 with TRBJ2-7; D is possibly TRBD2 (6 bases). Germline V gene lookup returns CDR1 MNHNS and CDR2 SASEGT. Between the trimmed V and J ends, which lost 1 base and 7 bases, there was a span of 14 bases. The CDR3 spans 14 residues. CDR3 protein: CASSEVGGTGEQYF. DNA of the CDR3: TGTGCCAGCAGTGAAGTGGGAGGTACGGGAGAGCAGTACTTC.

Here the CDR3 reads CASSEGAGGWGYTF. The CDR3 DNA reads TGTGCCAGCAGTGAAGGGGCAGGGGGCTGGGGCTACACCTTC. This chain links TRBV2 with TRBJ1-2; 8 nucleotides line up with TRBD1. Per germline, CDR1 SNHLY and CDR2 FYNNEI. V shed 1 base, J shed 8 bases, and the junction held 6 bases outside the gene matches. The CDR3 length is 14 residues.

V gene TRBV7-9 combines with J gene TRBJ1-1; D may be TRBD1 (5 bases). The germline V and J ends were trimmed by 5 bases and 3 bases, with 16 bases remaining between them. CDR3 length: 15 amino acids. Germline V gives CDR1 SEHNR, CDR2 FQNEAQ (reference sequence). The CDR3 here is CASSQGGPGDTEAFF. The CDR3 coding sequence is TGTGCCAGCAGCCAGGGCGGCCCCGGCGACACTGAAGCTTTCTTT.

The chain has TRBV27 and TRBJ2-5, with 8 positions matching TRBD1. The CDR3 spans 14 residues. With 8 bases clipped from V and 5 bases from J, the junction kept 10 bases outside the gene matches. The germline V gene encodes CDR1 MNHEY and CDR2 SMNVEV (reference sequence). CDR3 sequence reads: CASGRTGRTETQYF. In DNA, the CDR3 is TGTGCCAGCGGAAGGACAGGGAGGACGGAGACCCAGTACTTC.

The rearrangement uses TRBV7-8 and TRBJ2-3; D gene unclear. The CDR3 loop spans 14 amino acids. Germline V CDR1 and CDR2: SGHVS, FQNEAQ. The V end lost 2 bases, the J end lost 4 bases, and 10 bases lay between the germline ends. The CDR3 bases are TGTGCCAGCAGCTTAATACTGATTGCAGATACGCAGTATTTT. It yields the protein CASSLILIADTQYF.

The rearrangement links TRBV10-3 to TRBJ2-1; 12 bases fit TRBD2. Unmatched junction bases numbered 6, after V lost 7 bases and J lost 2 bases. Germline CDR1 ENHRY, CDR2 SYGVKD. The length of the CDR3 is 16 residues. The CDR3 loop is CAIKGSSGRAYNEQFF. DNA for the CDR3: TGTGCCATCAAAGGGTCTAGCGGGAGGGCCTACAATGAGCAGTTCTTC.

The chain links TRBV5-1 to TRBJ2-7, with TRBD1 identical over 8 bases. The J segment lost 2 bases and the V segment lost 4 bases, leaving 8 bases of the junction unmatched. CDR1 and CDR2 (germline): SGHRS, YFSETQ. This CDR3 comprises 15 residues. CDR3 DNA sequence: TGCGCCAGCAGCCGCGGACAGGGTGAAACCTACGAGCAGTACTTC. This translates into CASSRGQGETYEQYF. Drawing the rest from reference TRBV5-1 and TRBJ2-7, the complete variable domain is KAGVTQTPRYLIKTRGQQVTLSCSPISGHRSVSWYQQTPGQGLQFLFEYFSETQRNKGNFPGRFSGRQFSNSRSEMNVSTLELGDSALYLCASSRGQGETYEQYFGPGTRLTVT.

This clone was counted once. CDR3 coding DNA: TGTGCCAGCAGCTTAGGGCAGAGCCAAGAGACCCAGTACTTC. The encoded protein is CASSLGQSQETQYF. J is TRBJ2-5 and V is TRBV13; D gene ambiguous. The germline gives CDR1 PRHDT, CDR2 FYEKMQ (reference sequence). V was pared by 0 bases and J by 1 base, with 6 bases between. This CDR3 contains 14 residues.

About this clone: Other DNA sequences within the sample encode an identical CDR3. The V call is TRBV27, the J call TRBJ2-7, with D possibly TRBD2 on 5 matching bases. Germline values: CDR1 MNHEY, CDR2 SMNVEV (reference sequence). Between the trimmed V and J ends, which lost 3 bases and 4 bases, there was a span of 10 bases. This CDR3 region has 13 residues. The CDR3 sequence is CASSFGVGYEQYF. The CDR3 DNA is TGTGCCAGCAGTTTCGGGGTGGGGTACGAGCAGTACTTC.

CDR3 amino acids: CAISLGTGAYEQYF. The CDR3 DNA follows: TGTGCCATCAGTTTGGGGACAGGGGCCTACGAGCAGTACTTC. The genes are TRBV10-3 and TRBJ2-7; 10 positions match TRBD1. Germline V gene data show CDR1 as ENHRY and CDR2 as SYGVKD. The CDR3 sequence is 14 residues long. Trimming took 5 bases from V and 2 from J; bases not matched to a gene: 3.

This clone came up a few times. This sequence joins TRBV19 and TRBJ1-6; 7 nucleotides match TRBD1. Unmatched junction bases numbered 4, after V lost 4 bases and J lost 7 bases. The CDR3 has 14 residues. Germline CDR1 reads LNHDA; CDR2 reads SQIVND (reference sequence). The chain's CDR3 is CASSTSGGNSPLHF. CDR3 DNA: TGTGCCAGTAGTACTTCAGGGGGGAATTCACCCCTCCACTTT.

The chain is built from TRBV6-5 and TRBJ2-7; D tentatively reads TRBD1 or TRBD2 (5 bases each). The length of the CDR3 is 15 residues. Germline V lookup: CDR1 MNHEY, CDR2 SVGAGI. V was cut by 4 bases and J by 2 bases, with 15 bases left in between. The CDR3 nucleotides are TGTGCCAGCAGTTCCCCGGCTGGGGGACCCTACGAGCAGTACTTC. Translated: CASSSPAGGPYEQYF.

The chain recombines TRBV7-2 with TRBJ2-3; TRBD2 matches 11 bases. V was pared by 5 bases and J by 0 bases, with 4 bases of the junction left unmatched. This CDR3 is built from 16 residues. Germline V gives CDR1 SGHTA, CDR2 FQGNSA. The CDR3 DNA is TGTGCCAGCAGCGTCGGGACTAGCGGCAGCACAGATACGCAGTATTTT. It specifies CASSVGTSGSTDTQYF.

The V and J genes are TRBV4-1 and TRBJ2-5; D unclear. The CDR3 is made up of 15 amino acids. V was shortened by 0 bases and J by 8 bases, with 16 bases between the two germline ends. Germline V CDR1 and CDR2: MGHRA, YSYEKL. CDR3 in amino acids: CASSQEIGLLGTQYF. Here the CDR3 DNA reads TGCGCCAGCAGCCAAGAGATAGGGTTGTTGGGAACCCAGTACTTC.

This clone came up a few times. At the DNA level, this CDR3 is encoded by other sequences in the same sample as well. V and J are TRBV13 and TRBJ2-7; D is unclear. The germline gives CDR1 PRHDT, CDR2 FYEKMQ (reference sequence). This CDR3 is 12 amino acids long. V shed 2 bases and J shed 2 bases, with 4 bases lying between them. CDR3 amino acids: CASSLRPYEQYF. DNA of the CDR3: TGTGCCAGCAGCTTAAGACCCTACGAGCAGTACTTC.

The gene calls are TRBV2 and TRBJ1-2; D is unresolved. V lost 6 bases and J 6 bases, leaving 14 bases between the germline ends. The germline V gene has CDR1 SNHLY and CDR2 FYNNEI. This CDR3 has 13 amino acids. This chain's CDR3 is CASSASPINGYTF. For the CDR3, the DNA is TGTGCCAGCAGCGCCTCACCCATTAATGGCTACACCTTC.

The rearrangement joins TRBV5-8 to TRBJ2-1; D gene ambiguous. Trimming left V 2 bases short and J 7 bases short, with 7 bases between. CDR1 and CDR2 from the germline V gene are SGHTS and YDEGEE. The CDR3 has 12 amino acids. The CDR3 protein is CASSFYGNEQFF. The CDR3 DNA reads as TGTGCCAGCAGCTTCTATGGTAATGAGCAGTTCTTC.

The chain has TRBV6-5 and TRBJ1-2; D is undetermined. CDR1 is MNHEY, CDR2 SVGAGI, per germline. Trimming cost V 5 bases and J 6 bases, with 10 bases left between them. This CDR3 is 12 amino acids long. The CDR3: CASSENGNGYTF. The CDR3 DNA reads TGTGCCAGCAGTGAAAACGGGAATGGCTACACCTTC.

The genes are TRBV4-1 and TRBJ2-3; D unresolved. CDR1 and CDR2 from the germline V gene are MGHRA and YSYEKL. V was cut by 6 bases and J by 0 bases, with 13 bases left in between. The CDR3 length is 15 residues. The CDR3, as DNA: TGCGCCAGCAGTTTCGTGCCCGGTAGCACAGATACGCAGTATTTT. Translation: CASSFVPGSTDTQYF.

This clone has only one observation. The J gene is TRBJ2-3, the V gene TRBV6-1; D is possibly TRBD2 (6 bases). Germline V CDR1 and CDR2: MNHNS, SASEGT. Trimming stripped 1 base from V and 1 base from J, with 15 bases between. This CDR3 contains 17 residues. CDR3 loop: CASSEVWGVGGTDTQYF. In nucleotides, the CDR3 is TGTGCCAGCAGTGAAGTATGGGGGGTGGGCGGCACAGATACGCAGTATTTT.

The gene calls are TRBV6-1 and TRBJ2-7; no reliable D call. This CDR3 spans 14 amino acids. CDR1 is MNHNS and CDR2 is SASEGT in the germline V gene. V dropped 6 bases and J dropped 2 bases, with 14 bases sitting between them. The CDR3 sequence: CASRVQGLAYEQYF. Written as DNA, the CDR3 is TGTGCCAGCAGAGTACAAGGGTTAGCCTACGAGCAGTACTTC.

The chain has TRBV28 and TRBJ2-7, with TRBD1 matching 9 bases. This CDR3 is built from 13 residues. The V segment lost 5 bases and the J segment 6 bases; nucleotides outside the gene matches: 5. Germline V lookup: CDR1 MDHEN, CDR2 SYDVKM. The CDR3 loop reads CASSSTGGPEQYF. CDR3 nucleotides: TGTGCCAGCAGTAGTACAGGGGGCCCCGAGCAGTACTTC.

This sequence joins TRBV11-2 and TRBJ2-7; D unclear. With 1 base removed from V and 7 bases from J, the gap between germline ends came to 11 bases. The CDR3 totals 13 residues. CDR1 is SGHAT and CDR2 is FQNNGV in the germline V gene. As DNA, the CDR3 is TGTGCCAGCAGCTTAGGACCCCTGGAGGAGCAGTACTTC. Translation gives CASSLGPLEEQYF.

The V gene is TRBV28, the J gene TRBJ2-5; 8 positions match TRBD2. The CDR3 length is 13 residues. The V segment lost 6 bases and the J segment 3 bases; nucleotides outside the gene matches: 3. CDR1 and CDR2 (germline): MDHEN, SYDVKM. CDR3 sequence (DNA): TGTGCCAGCAGCCCGGGGGGGGAAGAGACCCAGTACTTC. Translation gives CASSPGGEETQYF.